A selection of T cell receptor beta chains follows, all from one sample in a study of neurological immune-mediated disorders. TCRdb re-analysed the 5' RACE reads in MiXCR, keeping a single row per CDR3 protein. Among 60,000 or so distinct CDR3 sequences listed, approximately 3.1% were seen once. The sequenced sample consisted of PBMCs. These receptors all come from a woman aged 55 to 70 with multiple sclerosis. Each CDR3 is given with its conserved first and last residue. D genes are given only for firm matches. The size entry is marked missing in some rows and otherwise reads once, few, many or a size class.

size	V	J	length	D	CDR3	DNA
many	TRBV12-3/TRBV12-4	TRBJ2-5	14	NA	CASSLWTNQETQYF	TGTGCCAGCAGTTTATGGACTAACCAAGAGACCCAGTACTTC
many	TRBV10-2	TRBJ2-2	14	NA	CASSDLAGAGELFF	TGCGCCAGCAGTGATTTAGCAGGGGCCGGGGAGCTGTTTTTT
many	TRBV5-5	TRBJ2-5	15	NA	CASSFGPTGQETQYF	TGTGCCAGCAGCTTCGGACCGACGGGGCAAGAGACCCAGTACTTC
many	TRBV20-1	TRBJ1-2	11	NA	CSARGLYGYTF	TGCAGTGCTAGGGGACTCTATGGCTACACCTTC
NA	TRBV5-1	TRBJ2-3	17	NA	CASSLVTGSWVTDTQYF	TGCGCCAGTAGCTTGGTGACGGGGTCTTGGGTAACCGATACGCAGTATTTT
many	TRBV4-3	TRBJ2-5	14	TRBD2	CASSQRAGGATQYF	TGCGCCAGCAGCCAACGAGCGGGGGGGGCGACCCAGTACTTC
many	TRBV7-2	TRBJ2-7	11	NA	CASSLVYEQYF	TGTGCCAGCAGCTTAGTCTACGAGCAGTACTTC
many	TRBV20-1	TRBJ1-4	16	NA	CSAREKGGLRKEKLFF	TGCAGTGCTAGAGAGAAAGGGGGTTTACGAAAAGAAAAACTGTTTTTT
many	TRBV7-2	TRBJ2-7	14	NA	CASSPVGDSYEQYF	TGTGCCAGCAGCCCGGTCGGGGATTCCTACGAGCAGTACTTC
many	TRBV7-9	TRBJ2-7	13	TRBD1	CASSTGVFPQQYF	TGTGCCAGCAGCACAGGGGTATTTCCTCAGCAGTACTTC
many	TRBV5-1	TRBJ1-2	15	NA	CASSVVGRGSYGYTF	TGCGCCAGCAGCGTGGTTGGCCGGGGGTCTTATGGCTACACCTTC
many	TRBV18	TRBJ2-3	15	NA	CASSPLGGRGDTQYF	TGTGCCAGCTCACCACTTGGGGGTCGCGGAGATACGCAGTATTTT
medium-sized	TRBV7-2	TRBJ1-5	15	NA	CASRLNREIGQPQHF	TGTGCCAGCAGATTAAACAGGGAGATCGGCCAGCCCCAGCATTTT
many	TRBV20-1	TRBJ2-3	15	NA	CSAPTWKGWTDTQYF	TGCAGTGCCCCTACATGGAAGGGGTGGACAGATACGCAGTATTTT
NA	TRBV27	TRBJ1-1	14	NA	CASSLRGLGTEAFF	TGTGCCAGCAGTTTAAGGGGACTTGGAACTGAAGCTTTCTTT
few	TRBV4-3	TRBJ2-7	16	TRBD1	CASSQYGTGSSYEQYF	TGCGCCAGCAGCCAATACGGGACAGGCAGCTCCTACGAGCAGTACTTC
many	TRBV5-1	TRBJ2-2	17	TRBD1	CASSPTTGTGANGELFF	TGCGCCAGCAGCCCAACGACCGGGACAGGGGCGAACGGGGAGCTGTTTTTT
many	TRBV11-2	TRBJ2-2	16	NA	CASSLLAGGITGELFF	TGTGCCAGCAGCCTCCTAGCTGGCGGGATTACCGGGGAGCTGTTTTTT
many	TRBV28	TRBJ2-7	11	NA	CASSSHYEQYF	TGTGCCAGCAGCTCCCACTACGAGCAGTACTTC
many	TRBV5-1	TRBJ2-5	14	NA	CASSWSTGPETQYF	TGCGCCAGCAGCTGGTCGACAGGTCCAGAGACCCAGTACTTC
medium-sized	TRBV7-2	TRBJ1-2	14	NA	CASSQMNTGTGYTF	TGTGCCAGCAGCCAAATGAATACAGGGACCGGCTACACCTTC
many	TRBV20-1	TRBJ2-2	14	NA	CSASRYLNTGELFF	TGCAGTGCTAGTCGTTACTTGAACACCGGGGAGCTGTTTTTT
many	TRBV7-2	TRBJ2-7	15	NA	CASSFRRAGLYEQYF	TGTGCCAGCAGCTTCCGCCGGGCGGGGTTATACGAGCAGTACTTC
many	TRBV7-2	TRBJ2-2	12	NA	CASSSQGYQLFF	TGTGCCAGCAGTTCTCAGGGCTACCAGCTGTTTTTT
many	TRBV20-1	TRBJ1-2	14	TRBD1	CSATTGGTDYGYTF	TGCAGTGCTACTACAGGGGGCACAGACTATGGCTACACCTTC
many	TRBV5-1	TRBJ2-1	15	TRBD2	CASSFGLAGGAEQFF	TGCGCCAGCAGCTTTGGACTAGCGGGGGGAGCTGAGCAGTTCTTC
many	TRBV4-1	TRBJ2-7	21	TRBD2	CASSQTTSGGAVSLRSYEQYF	TGCGCCAGCAGCCAGACGACTAGCGGGGGAGCCGTAAGCCTTCGCTCCTACGAGCAGTACTTC
many	TRBV21-1	TRBJ2-3	17	NA	CASSKTKGHGRTDTQYF	TGTGCCAGCAGCAAAACGAAAGGTCACGGCCGGACAGATACGCAGTATTTT
many	TRBV7-8	TRBJ2-3	16	NA	CASSLGSRQSTDTQYF	TGTGCCAGCAGCTTAGGCTCCAGGCAGAGCACAGATACGCAGTATTTT
NA	TRBV12-3/TRBV12-4	TRBJ2-5	16	NA	CASSPRDPPGQETQYF	TGTGCCAGCAGCCCACGAGACCCTCCGGGCCAAGAGACCCAGTACTTC
many	TRBV14	TRBJ2-7	12	TRBD1	CASSRTGVEQYF	TGTGCCAGCAGCCGAACAGGGGTCGAGCAGTACTTC
many	TRBV9	TRBJ1-5	16	NA	CASSVRSGISNQPQHF	TGTGCCAGCAGCGTAAGGTCGGGGATTAGCAATCAGCCCCAGCATTTT
many	TRBV7-2	TRBJ2-1	14	NA	CASSTGWASPEQFF	TGTGCCAGCAGCACCGGGTGGGCTAGCCCTGAGCAGTTCTTC
many	TRBV5-1	TRBJ1-1	15	NA	CASSSVPGMDTEAFF	TGCGCCAGCAGCTCCGTCCCGGGCATGGACACTGAAGCTTTCTTT
many	TRBV15	TRBJ2-7	17	NA	CATSRLMKGEGDYEQYF	TGTGCCACCAGCAGACTTATGAAGGGGGAAGGCGATTACGAGCAGTACTTC